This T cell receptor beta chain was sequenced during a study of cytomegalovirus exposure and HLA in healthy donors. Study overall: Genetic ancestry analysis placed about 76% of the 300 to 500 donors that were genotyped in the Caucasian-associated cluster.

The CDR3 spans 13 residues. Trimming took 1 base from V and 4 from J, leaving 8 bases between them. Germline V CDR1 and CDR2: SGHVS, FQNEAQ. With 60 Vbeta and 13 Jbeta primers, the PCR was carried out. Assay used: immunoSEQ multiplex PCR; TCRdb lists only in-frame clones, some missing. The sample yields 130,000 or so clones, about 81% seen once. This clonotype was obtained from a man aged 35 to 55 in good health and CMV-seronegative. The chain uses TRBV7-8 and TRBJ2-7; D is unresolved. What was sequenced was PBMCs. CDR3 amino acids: CASSLERRYEQYF. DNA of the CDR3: TGTGCCAGCAGCTTAGAGCGTAGGTACGAGCAGTACTTC. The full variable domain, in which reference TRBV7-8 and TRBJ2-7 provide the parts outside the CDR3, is GAGVSQSPRYKVAKRGQDVALRCDPISGHVSLFWYQQALGQGPEFLTYFQNEAQLDKSGLPSDRFFAERPEGSVSTLKIQRTQQEDSAVYLCASSLERRYEQYFGPGTRLTVT.